The following is a TCR beta chain sequence with its context. From the RACE reads, TCRdb called clonotypes with MiXCR, one entry per CDR3 protein. The table includes under 200,000 distinct CDR3 sequences, around 13% detected once. V was clipped by 1 base and J by 0 bases, with 9 bases between them. The CDR3 runs 14 residues. Germline CDR1 is SQVTM and CDR2 is ANQGSEA. These data belong to a study of human T cells and chemical hapten exposure. For the study at large: Recorded diagnoses among the mostly female patients were alopecia areata, totalis or universalis.

The time point denotes: patch test 1, 2 weeks after DPC sensitization. Treatment described: therapeutic diphenylcyclopropenone sensitization with weekly scalp DPC. J is TRBJ1-1 and V is TRBV29-1; no clear D. The material sequenced was whole blood, taken in connection with sensitization to the hapten diphenylcyclopropenone (DPC). The TCR was taken from a woman aged 25-40 years with alopecia areata. Some clones in this sample may be carry-over from other donors' samples. The CDR3 nucleotides are TGCAGCGTTGAAGGGTCCGGCGTGAACACTGAAGCTTTCTTT. The encoded protein is CSVEGSGVNTEAFF.